A single sample gave rise to the 29 T cell receptor beta chains below, sequenced in a study of blood T cell repertoires in COVID-19. Produced via immunoSEQ multiplex PCR; TCRdb's table is partial and in-frame only. The data show 80,000 to 95,000 clones, roughly 79% seen once. Sequencing input: peripheral blood. These TCRs come from a man older than 75 with COVID-19, enrolled during active disease.

The chain recombines TRBV11-3 with TRBJ2-3; D might be TRBD2 (5 bases). V was cut by 2 bases and J by 0 bases, with 9 bases left in between. Per the germline V gene, CDR1 is SGHNT and CDR2 is YENEEA. The CDR3 runs 15 residues. The CDR3 spells CASSLSGSSTDTQYF. The CDR3 region has the DNA TGTGCCAGCAGCTTAAGTGGGAGTAGCACAGATACGCAGTATTTT.

The chain employs TRBV18 and TRBJ1-2; the match to TRBD1 covers 7 bases. V dropped 3 bases and J dropped 2; count of bases not matched to a gene: 3. CDR1 is KGHSH and CDR2 is LQKENI in the germline V gene. The length of the CDR3 is 14 residues. CDR3 nucleotide sequence: TGTGCCAGCTCACCGTCGGGACAGAACTATGGCTACACCTTC. Protein product: CASSPSGQNYGYTF.

This clone was detected only a few times. The chain has TRBV5-1 and TRBJ2-7, with 9 bases fitting TRBD1. V was clipped by 3 bases and J by 2 bases; unmatched bases: 3. This CDR3 comprises 14 residues. Per the germline V gene, CDR1 is SGHRS and CDR2 is YFSETQ. The DNA of the CDR3 is TGCGCCAGCAGCTGGGGGACAGGGCCCTACGAGCAGTACTTC. Its protein product is CASSWGTGPYEQYF.

J is TRBJ2-7 and V is TRBV12-3 or TRBV12-4; D unclear. V was pared by 6 bases and J by 2 bases, with 8 bases between. The CDR3 consists of 12 residues. The CDR3 loop reads CASSPGPYEQYF. The CDR3 region has the DNA TGTGCCAGCAGCCCAGGCCCCTACGAGCAGTACTTC.

CDR3 sequence: CASSESRVAGTDTQYF. DNA of the CDR3: TGCGCCAGCAGTGAGTCTAGGGTAGCGGGAACAGATACGCAGTATTTT. This chain links TRBV10-1 with TRBJ2-3, with 8 bases fitting TRBD2. The CDR3 loop spans 16 amino acids. The trim removed 0 bases at V and 3 bases at J, leaving 5 bases unmatched. Germline V gene lookup returns CDR1 WNHNN and CDR2 SYGVQD (reference sequence).

This chain joins TRBV12-3 or TRBV12-4 and TRBJ2-7, with 7 bases matching TRBD1. With 2 bases clipped from V and 4 bases from J, the junction kept 2 bases outside the gene matches. The CDR3 length is 13 residues. CDR3 nucleotide sequence: TGTGCCAGCAGTTTATCGGGACAGTACGAGCAGTACTTC. Encoded protein: CASSLSGQYEQYF.

V gene TRBV28 combines with J gene TRBJ2-7; maybe TRBD2 (6 bases). This CDR3 comprises 12 residues. Trimming took 8 bases from V and 5 from J, leaving 13 bases between them. Germline CDR1 and CDR2: MDHEN and SYDVKM. CDR3: CASGTPRNEQYF. The CDR3 DNA follows: TGTGCCAGCGGGACTCCACGGAACGAGCAGTACTTC.

This chain joins TRBV28 and TRBJ2-7; TRBD2 aligns across 7 bases. The CDR3 is 12 residues long. V lost 5 bases, J lost 4 bases, and 2 bases stayed unmatched. Germline V CDR1 and CDR2: MDHEN, SYDVKM. DNA for the CDR3: TGTGCCAGCAGTGCGGGAGCTTACGAGCAGTACTTC. This encodes CASSAGAYEQYF.

The count of this clone is one. The chain couples TRBV29-1 to TRBJ2-7, with 7 bases lining up with TRBD2. V trimming: 3 bases; J trimming: 2 bases; junction bases outside the gene matches: 7. This CDR3 comprises 14 residues. Per germline, CDR1 SQVTM and CDR2 ANQGSEA. This CDR3 is CSVEGGSSPYEQYF. The CDR3 nucleotides read TGCAGCGTTGAGGGGGGGAGTAGTCCCTACGAGCAGTACTTC.

This clone was found many times. This sequence joins TRBV7-6 and TRBJ1-4; the match to TRBD1 covers 8 bases. V was pared by 4 bases and J by 7 bases, with 8 bases of the junction left unmatched. The CDR3 is 15 residues long. Germline V gene lookup returns CDR1 SGHVS and CDR2 FNYEAQ. The CDR3 DNA reads as TGTGCCAGCAGCTCGACAGGGGTTCGTAGTGAAAAACTGTTTTTT. Translation gives CASSSTGVRSEKLFF.

The chain has TRBV19 and TRBJ1-4, with D unresolved. CDR1 LNHDA and CDR2 SQIVND come from the germline V gene (reference sequence). This CDR3 is built from 15 residues. Between the trimmed V and J ends, which lost 1 base and 8 bases, there was a span of 14 bases. The DNA for the CDR3 is TGTGCCAGTAGTATAGGGGCCTATGCTGGCGAAAAACTGTTTTTT. It codes for CASSIGAYAGEKLFF.

This clone was counted a single time. CDR3: CASSLDRSSYNEQFF. In DNA form, the CDR3 reads TGTGCCAGCAGCTTAGACCGGAGCTCCTACAATGAGCAGTTCTTC. This chain connects TRBV7-2 to TRBJ2-1; no clear D. V lost 1 base, J lost 0 bases, and 7 bases lay in between. CDR1 and CDR2 (germline): SGHTA, FQGNSA. The CDR3 is 15 amino acids.

On this clone itself: Within the sample, other DNA sequences also encode this same CDR3. The rearrangement joins TRBV28 to TRBJ2-5, with TRBD1 matching 7 bases. The ends lost 4 bases at V and 2 bases at J; junction bases unmatched: 7. The CDR3 covers 15 residues. CDR1 is MDHEN and CDR2 is SYDVKM in the germline V gene. The CDR3 loop reads CASSSPGQTQETQYF. The CDR3, as DNA: TGTGCCAGCAGTTCCCCGGGACAGACACAAGAGACCCAGTACTTC.

The rearrangement uses TRBV5-1 and TRBJ1-1; the D gene is possibly TRBD1 (6 bases). Germline CDR1 and CDR2: SGHRS and YFSETQ. Trimming left V 0 bases short and J 7 bases short, with 10 bases between. There are 13 residues in the CDR3. The CDR3 sequence is CASSLGGGREAFF. CDR3 nucleotides: TGCGCCAGCAGCTTGGGCGGGGGGCGTGAAGCTTTCTTT. Full variable domain (outside the CDR3, taken from reference TRBV5-1 and TRBJ1-1): KAGVTQTPRYLIKTRGQQVTLSCSPISGHRSVSWYQQTPGQGLQFLFEYFSETQRNKGNFPGRFSGRQFSNSRSEMNVSTLELGDSALYLCASSLGGGREAFFGQGTRLTVV.

The V and J genes are TRBV4-2 and TRBJ1-1; 7 nucleotides align to TRBD1. Germline assignment: CDR1 LGHNA and CDR2 YNFKEQ. V trimming: 0 bases; J trimming: 4 bases; junction bases outside the gene matches: 8. CDR3 length equals 16 residues. CDR3 region: CASSQEGGGGGTEAFF. The CDR3 DNA is TGTGCCAGCAGCCAAGAAGGAGGAGGGGGCGGCACTGAAGCTTTCTTT.

V and J are TRBV2 and TRBJ1-6; D not certain. Germline V lookup: CDR1 SNHLY, CDR2 FYNNEI. The CDR3 has 15 amino acids. Trimming took 2 bases from V and 6 from J, leaving 11 bases between them. In DNA form, the CDR3 reads TGTGCCAGCAGTGAAAGAAATTCGGGTAATTCACCCCTCCACTTT. This sequence encodes CASSERNSGNSPLHF. The full variable domain, its missing parts supplied by reference TRBV2 and TRBJ1-6, is EPEVTQTPSHQVTQMGQEVILRCVPISNHLYFYWYRQILGQKVEFLVSFYNNEISEKSEIFDDQFSVERPDGSNFTLKIRSTKLEDSAMYFCASSERNSGNSPLHFGNGTRLTVT.

This clone has a handful of counts. The V and J genes are TRBV18 and TRBJ1-2; TRBD1 matches at 12 bases. This CDR3 is built from 17 residues. The junction had 10 bases not matched to a gene; V was cut back by 0 bases and J by 8 bases. Germline V gene lookup returns CDR1 KGHSH and CDR2 LQKENI. DNA of the CDR3: TGTGCCAGCTCACCACCGCAGGGACAGGGGGCAACGGGCGGCTACACCTTC. This encodes CASSPPQGQGATGGYTF.

The chain uses TRBV5-4 and TRBJ2-2; TRBD2 might be the D (6 bases). The V end was cut by 4 bases, the J end by 5 bases, with 15 bases between. Germline V lookup: CDR1 SGHNT, CDR2 YYREEE (reference sequence). The CDR3 has 15 amino acids. DNA of the CDR3: TGTGCCAGCAGCCTGGGTCGGGGGATTACCGGGGAGCTGTTTTTT. Translation: CASSLGRGITGELFF.

The V and J genes are TRBV5-1 and TRBJ1-5; D is perhaps TRBD1 (5 bases). Germline lookup yields CDR1 SGHRS and CDR2 YFSETQ. Trimming took 1 base from V and 0 from J, leaving 8 bases between them. The CDR3 contains 15 residues. The CDR3 is CASSLTGVSNQPQHF. CDR3 bases: TGCGCCAGCAGCTTGACAGGAGTTAGCAATCAGCCCCAGCATTTT.

The J gene is TRBJ1-6, the V gene TRBV5-1; unclear D gene. CDR1 is SGHRS and CDR2 is YFSETQ in the germline V gene. V lost 6 bases to trimming and J lost 5 bases, with 9 bases between them. This CDR3 spans 13 amino acids. The CDR3 region is CASKEHDNSPLHF. The CDR3 DNA follows: TGCGCCAGCAAGGAGCATGATAATTCACCCCTCCACTTT.

The chain joins TRBV27 to TRBJ1-6; D not certain. Looked up from germline, CDR1 is MNHEY and CDR2 is SMNVEV (reference sequence). CDR3 size: 15 residues. V was shortened by 3 bases and J by 0 bases, with 6 bases between the two germline ends. The CDR3 reads CASSFESSYNSPLHF. The DNA of the CDR3 is TGTGCCAGCAGTTTCGAGAGCTCCTATAATTCACCCCTCCACTTT.

The V gene is TRBV4-1, the J gene TRBJ2-5, with D possibly being TRBD1 (6 bases). Germline V gene lookup returns CDR1 MGHRA and CDR2 YSYEKL. Trimming removed 5 bases at V and 2 bases at J, with 15 bases between. CDR3 size: 15 residues. CDR3 protein: CASSNDDRRQETQYF. The CDR3 DNA is TGCGCCAGCAGCAACGACGACAGGAGACAAGAGACCCAGTACTTC.

There are a few counts of this clone. The chain has TRBV7-2 and TRBJ1-6; D is perhaps TRBD1 (6 bases). Trimming removed 6 bases at V and 3 bases at J, with 12 bases between. The CDR3 contains 15 residues. Germline V gene lookup returns CDR1 SGHTA and CDR2 FQGNSA. The chain's CDR3 is CASRPGQSYNSPLHF. CDR3 DNA: TGTGCCAGCAGACCTGGACAGAGCTATAATTCACCCCTCCACTTT.

This clone occurred a few times. The rearrangement uses TRBV2 and TRBJ2-3; 7 nucleotides align to TRBD2. The germline V gene encodes CDR1 SNHLY and CDR2 FYNNEI. The V segment lost 3 bases and the J segment 1 base; nucleotides outside the gene matches: 4. The CDR3 totals 15 residues. The CDR3 is CASSEDREGTDTQYF. CDR3 in DNA: TGTGCCAGCAGTGAGGACCGGGAGGGCACAGATACGCAGTATTTT.

V gene TRBV5-3 combines with J gene TRBJ2-3; TRBD2 aligns across 11 bases. TRBV5-3 is annotated as an ORF whose role is uncertain. The CDR3 totals 18 residues. V gave up 4 bases and J gave up 0 bases; unmatched junction bases: 10. CDR3 coding DNA: TGTGCCAGAAGCCCCGGAACGACTAGCGGGGTTAGCACAGATACGCAGTATTTT. Amino acid sequence: CARSPGTTSGVSTDTQYF.

The rearrangement joins TRBV11-3 to TRBJ2-1; TRBD2 is a possible D gene (7 bases). V lost 3 bases, J lost 3 bases, and 12 bases lay in between. The CDR3 is made up of 15 amino acids. The germline V gene has CDR1 SGHNT and CDR2 YENEEA. The CDR3 loop is CASSLGGAGYNEQFF. CDR3 DNA: TGTGCCAGCAGCTTGGGGGGGGCCGGCTACAATGAGCAGTTCTTC.

The rearrangement links TRBV28 to TRBJ1-1, with D tentatively TRBD1 (5 bases). The CDR3 is made up of 13 amino acids. CDR1 and CDR2 (germline): MDHEN, SYDVKM. Trimming stripped 1 base from V and 10 bases from J, with 13 bases between. CDR3 bases: TGTGCCAGCAGTTTATTGTCAGGGTACGGAGCTTTCTTT. Translating gives CASSLLSGYGAFF.

J is TRBJ1-4 and V is TRBV30; D possibly corresponds to TRBD1 (5 bases). Trimming cost V 0 bases and J 8 bases, with 7 bases left between them. The CDR3 consists of 12 residues. Germline V gene sequence: CDR1 GTSNPN, CDR2 SVGIG (reference sequence). The CDR3 reads CAWSVREEKLFF. The CDR3 nucleotides are TGTGCCTGGAGTGTCAGGGAAGAAAAACTGTTTTTT.

This clone was counted a few times. The chain joins TRBV5-8 to TRBJ1-1; the match to TRBD1 covers 8 bases. This CDR3 contains 12 residues. J gave up 7 bases and V 4 bases, and 3 bases lay outside the gene matches. Germline V gene lookup returns CDR1 SGHTS and CDR2 YDEGEE. CDR3 protein: CASSRTGFEAFF. The DNA for the CDR3 is TGTGCCAGCAGCCGGACAGGGTTTGAAGCTTTCTTT.